The entry below describes one T cell receptor beta chain. This clone was observed a few times. Its antigen is not yet known. No much larger clone is present one base from it, and per-base qualities are unavailable. The protocol used for the library was the immunoSEQ multiplex PCR assay. A mixture of 60 forward primers for TCR Vbeta segments and 13 reverse primers for TCR Jbeta segments was used in the multiplex PCR. The CDR3 region of rearranged TCR beta genes was amplified from genomic DNA by a multiplex PCR assay. On the Illumina HiSeq System, the amplified TCR beta libraries were sequenced as 87-base-pair reads. The authors' analysis ran thus. Across the 600 to 700 repertoires, a later analysis counted roughly 84 million unique TCR beta chains, some 11 million of which were shared by at least two donors. A nearest-neighbor algorithm error-corrected the raw reads and collapsed the reads into unique sequences, merging closely related sequences to remove PCR and sequencing errors. V, D and J gene segments were assigned by aligning CDR3 sequences to IMGT reference sequences. Each retained sequence needed at least a six-nucleotide match to both a V gene segment and a J gene segment. Rearrangements were called productive when the CDR3 lacked stop codons and stayed in frame with V and J; all others were non-productive. CDR3 was defined by IMGT convention, running from the second conserved V-encoded cysteine to the conserved J-encoded phenylalanine. The earlier analysis of about 500 of the donors excluded sequences that lacked an unambiguous match to a single V gene segment. In an earlier analysis of 450 to 750 of the donors, a V segment was called functional when productive rearrangements were above 56.7%, and segregating when the standard deviation between donors exceeded 5%. A statistical classification framework was developed to diagnose cytomegalovirus status using the catalog of TCR beta chain sequences. In a later analysis, TCR nucleotide sequences were compared against IMGT/GENE-DB human TR gene sequences so that V and J genes could be assigned. A later analysis assigned CDR3 sequences and most-parsimonious VDJ recombination scenarios with the TCRdist pipeline. In a later analysis, each TCR beta chain was defined by its CDR3 amino acid sequence together with its V-gene family, and reads lacking a unique V-gene family were excluded. A later analysis removed over 500 highly shared, low-generation-probability nucleotide sequences to deal with suspected cross-contamination and a sequencing artifact. In a later analysis, a clonal expansion index was calculated for each public chain from normalized within-repertoire ranks of inferred template counts. In a later analysis, generation probabilities were computed with a VDJ recombination model fitted to out-of-frame rearrangements, and the resulting probabilities were checked against IGoR. In a later analysis, hypergeometric tests were used to score TCR-TCR, TCR-HLA and TCR-CMV co-occurrence, with a repertoire-size bias correction applied to TCR pairs. A later analysis estimated false discovery rates by permuting HLA or CMV assignments 20 times. In a later analysis, co-occurring TCRs were grouped with DBSCAN, and TCRdist sequence similarity was added when clustering was performed within HLA-allele-positive subsets. For co-occurrence clustering, repertoires with fewer than 30,000 or more than 120,000 public chains were excluded, along with roughly five repertoires with anomalous nucleotide sharing. Imported from immuneACCESS, the table was reduced by TCRdb to in-frame sequences with V and J called. These copies leave out some clones; in studies compared against another copy, an unresolved V gene accounts for under half, and the cause of the remainder is not known. V and J calls and clone size come straight from that table; D and trimming were deduced from the DNA. Counted in this sample were 95,000 to 110,000 clones; 65% to 80% of them appeared once. The ten largest account for 10% of the sample.

CDR1 and CDR2, looked up from the germline V gene, are SGHRS and YFSETQ. The CDR3 starts with the cysteine, ends with the phenylalanine, and has 17 residues. This entry keeps only the CDR3 DNA: 51 bases, framed from base 1. V is cut by 4 bases and J by 5 bases, and the space between the germline ends is 24 bases. The cohort comprised some 730 healthy bone marrow donors. Cohort members were all nominally healthy when sampled, although unrecorded immune exposures were likely present. The donor was CMV seropositive and was included in the group of approximately 300 seropositive cohort members. Each donor provided a peripheral blood sample, and peripheral blood mononuclear cells were used for TCR beta sequencing. Genomic DNA was extracted from the blood cell samples with the Qiagen DNeasy Blood Extraction Kit. The sample comes from a study of cytomegalovirus exposure and HLA in healthy donors (dated by TCRdb to between 2016 and 2019). Regarding the research as a whole: An earlier analysis of under 600 of the donors reported roughly 300 Gb of sequence data and 117 million unique TCR beta sequences from 150 million to 200 million T cells. An early release that covered about 600 HLA-typed donors contained approximately 300 gigabases of sequencing data and tens of millions of unique TCR sequences. Of the approximately 400 genotyped donors, 81% were placed in the genetic ancestry cluster associated with self-reported Caucasian donors. The study was designed to test whether signatures of past pathogen exposure could be identified by cataloging public T cell receptors. The study used immunosequencing to profile the T cell repertoires of several hundred subjects and linked those repertoires to cytomegalovirus serostatus. In addition to the first cohort of 666 subjects, a separate validation cohort of approximately 130 different subjects was used. The study combined high-throughput TCR immunosequencing, statistical association of individual TCRs with disease status, and machine learning to predict cytomegalovirus infection status. A later analysis re-examined previously published TCR beta repertoires from hundreds of donors and added high-resolution HLA genotyping to investigate patterns of TCR occurrence. Rather than drawing on any new phenotypic data, the later analysis identified candidate immune exposures from TCR beta sequences and the way those sequences occurred across donors. To decide whether each TCR beta V gene segment behaved as functional or pseudogenic, an earlier analysis of fewer than 750 of the donors relied on high-throughput TCR beta sequencing. Donor age, sex, ethnicity and CMV serostatus were collected together with the repertoire data. In a later genetic analysis, genome-wide SNP genotypes for 398 of the 666 donors were used, and that subset was treated as a discovery cohort. All discovery cohort repertoires had been generated on a single sequencing platform. Class I and class II HLA loci were covered by the typing at four-digit resolution. Typing coverage differed by locus: A, B, C, DRB1 and DQB1 were typed in roughly 629-640 donors, DQA1 in 500 to 550, DPA1 in some 610, and DPB1 in roughly 470. About five DR-DQ haplotypes were treated as single units for association and clustering because of strong linkage in the cohort. Across some 400 genotyped donors of the cohort, an average of roughly 250,000 unique TCR beta nucleotide sequences per donor were sequenced, and roughly 20% of those sequences were non-productive. Study-level results and caveats: The authors suggested that the approach could potentially be extended to other disease states and immunological phenotypes. When HLA alleles, especially DR and DQ, strongly co-occurred, TCR associations were difficult to assign to individual alleles. Correlated functional status among segregating V segments might reflect linkage disequilibrium, but an unknown experimental factor could not be ruled out. In a later analysis, several top co-occurrence clusters were reported to appear linked to parvovirus B19, influenza, CMV and Epstein-Barr virus. According to a later genetic analysis, donors in an Asian-associated ancestry cluster had fewer N-insertions in productive TCRs than the roughly 660-donor mean. In a later genetic analysis, a missense DCLRE1C variant was associated with V-gene and J-gene trimming of TCR beta chains, and the association was replicated in an independent cohort. CMV serostatus was the only immune exposure information available for the cohort. Presence/absence analyses assumed roughly uniform sequencing depth across donors, an assumption that may not hold. The sequencing pipeline was judged likely to have produced a cluster of highly shared sequence variants as a technical artifact. A later analysis found that TCR association rates varied across HLA loci, with DRB1 alleles showing the most associated TCRs and HLA-C alleles the fewest. Broadly in line with IMGT annotations, most TCR beta V segments showed up in productive rearrangements about 90% or about 30% of the time in an earlier analysis of 587 of the donors. A few of the identified cytomegalovirus-associated TCR beta chains were confirmed in vitro to be specific for cytomegalovirus antigens. Most CMV-associated TCR beta chains appeared to be HLA-restricted in a later analysis, and the HLA associations seemed to be driven largely by CMV exposure. Cytomegalovirus status was reported to be diagnosed by the classifier with high specificity and sensitivity in both the original and validation cohorts. HLA typing was unavailable for some donors at each locus, so association tests used only the typed subset. Some IMGT-functional V segments, including TRBV6-2 and TRBV6-3, could not be distinguished by the 87-base-pair reads and were therefore excluded. Compared with equally common non-associated chains, HLA-associated TCR beta chains in a later analysis were more clonally expanded and had lower generation probabilities. A further reported finding was that TCR beta sequences accurately predicted the HLA-A and HLA-B alleles for most subjects in the first cohort. The earlier analysis of approximately 590 of the donors excluded seventeen rarely observed V segments, including chromosome 9 orphons, because counts were too low. The study listed 150 to 200 TCR beta chains as associated with cytomegalovirus. A later analysis associated 15,000 or so TCR beta sequences with specific HLA alleles at a false discovery rate of 0.05. Most TCR sequences were observed very rarely across donors, whereas some public TCRs were present in many individuals. Only TCR beta chains were sequenced in this cohort, and the absence of alpha or paired-chain data limited detectable features.

The sequence was obtained from a woman younger than 35 in good health and CMV-seropositive. The sequence is built from TRBV5-1 and TRBJ1-2, with the D gene call left open. The specimen sequenced was PBMCs. The CDR3 sequence is CASSDEGVSGSGYGYTF. Here is the DNA: TGCGCCAGCAGCGACGAGGGCGTGTCGGGCTCCGGGTATGGCTACACCTTC. Reference TRBV5-1 and TRBJ1-2 proteins supply the regions before and after the CDR3; the full variable domain is: KAGVTQTPRYLIKTRGQQVTLSCSPISGHRSVSWYQQTPGQGLQFLFEYFSETQRNKGNFPGRFSGRQFSNSRSEMNVSTLELGDSALYLCASSDEGVSGSGYGYTFGSGTRLTVV.